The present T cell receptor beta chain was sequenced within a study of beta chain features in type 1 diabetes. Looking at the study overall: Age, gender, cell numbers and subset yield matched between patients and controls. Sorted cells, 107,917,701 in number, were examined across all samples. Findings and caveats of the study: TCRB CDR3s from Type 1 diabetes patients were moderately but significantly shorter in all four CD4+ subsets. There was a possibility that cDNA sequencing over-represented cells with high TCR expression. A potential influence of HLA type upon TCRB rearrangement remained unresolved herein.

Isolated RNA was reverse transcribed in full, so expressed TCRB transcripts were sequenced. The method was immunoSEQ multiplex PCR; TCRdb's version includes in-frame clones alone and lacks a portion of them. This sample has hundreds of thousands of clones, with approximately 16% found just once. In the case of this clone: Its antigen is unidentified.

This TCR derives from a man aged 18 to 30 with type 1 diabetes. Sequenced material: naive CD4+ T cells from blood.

CDR3: CASSDLAGPTGELFF. The CDR3 nucleotides are TGTGCCAGCAGTGATCTGGCGGGACCCACCGGGGAGCTGTTTTTT. The rearrangement uses TRBV2 and TRBJ2-2; the D gene is possibly TRBD2 (6 bases). Germline V gene sequence: CDR1 SNHLY, CDR2 FYNNEI. V was pared by 3 bases and J by 4 bases, with 12 bases between. This CDR3 is built from 15 residues.